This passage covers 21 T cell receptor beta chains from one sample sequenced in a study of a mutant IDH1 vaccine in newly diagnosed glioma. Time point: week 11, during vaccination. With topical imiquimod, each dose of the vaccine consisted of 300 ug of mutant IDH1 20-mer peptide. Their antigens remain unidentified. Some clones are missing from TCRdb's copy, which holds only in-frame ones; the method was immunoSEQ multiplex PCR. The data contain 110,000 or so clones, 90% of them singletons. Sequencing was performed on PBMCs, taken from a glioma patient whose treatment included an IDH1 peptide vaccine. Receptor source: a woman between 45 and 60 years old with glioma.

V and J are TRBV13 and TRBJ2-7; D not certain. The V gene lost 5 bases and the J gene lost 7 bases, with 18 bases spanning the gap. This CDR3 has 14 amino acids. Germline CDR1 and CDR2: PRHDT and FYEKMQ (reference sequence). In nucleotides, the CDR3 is TGTGCCAGCAGCCTGATCCATTCTAGGTTAGAGCAGTACTTC. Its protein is CASSLIHSRLEQYF.

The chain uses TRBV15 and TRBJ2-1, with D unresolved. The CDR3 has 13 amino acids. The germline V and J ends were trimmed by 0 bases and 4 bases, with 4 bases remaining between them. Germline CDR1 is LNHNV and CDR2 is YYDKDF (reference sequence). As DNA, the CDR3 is TGTGCCACCAGCAGAGACAGGTACAATGAGCAGTTCTTC. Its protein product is CATSRDRYNEQFF. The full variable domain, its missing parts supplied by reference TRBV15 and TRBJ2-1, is DAMVIQNPRYQVTQFGKPVTLSCSQTLNHNVMYWYQQKSSQAPKLLFHYYDKDFNNEADTPDNFQSRRPNTSFCFLDIRSPGLGDTAMYLCATSRDRYNEQFFGPGTRLTVL.

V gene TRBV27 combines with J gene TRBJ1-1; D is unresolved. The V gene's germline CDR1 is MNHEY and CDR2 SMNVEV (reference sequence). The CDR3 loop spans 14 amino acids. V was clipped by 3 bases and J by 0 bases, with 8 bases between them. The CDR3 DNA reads TGTGCCAGCAGTTTGCGCAGGCTGAACACTGAAGCTTTCTTT. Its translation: CASSLRRLNTEAFF.

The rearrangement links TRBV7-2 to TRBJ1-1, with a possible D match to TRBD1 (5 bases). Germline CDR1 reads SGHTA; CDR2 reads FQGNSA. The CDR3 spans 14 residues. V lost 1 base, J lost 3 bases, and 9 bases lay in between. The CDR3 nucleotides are TGTGCCAGCAGCTTAGATTGGGGGGACACTGAAGCTTTCTTT. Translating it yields CASSLDWGDTEAFF.

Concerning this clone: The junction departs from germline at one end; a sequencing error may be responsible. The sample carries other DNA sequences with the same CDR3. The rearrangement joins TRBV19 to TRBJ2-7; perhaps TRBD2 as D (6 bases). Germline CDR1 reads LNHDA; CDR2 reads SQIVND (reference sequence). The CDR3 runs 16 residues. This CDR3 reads CASSLKAPTAGYEQYF. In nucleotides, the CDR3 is TGCGCCAGTAGTCTAAAAGCTCCCACCGCGGGATACGAGCAGTACTTC.

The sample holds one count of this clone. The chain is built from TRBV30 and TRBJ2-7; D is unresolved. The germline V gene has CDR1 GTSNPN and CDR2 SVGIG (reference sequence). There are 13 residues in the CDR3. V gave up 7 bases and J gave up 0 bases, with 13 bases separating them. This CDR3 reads CAFEADLSYEQYF. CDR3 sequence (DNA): TGTGCCTTCGAGGCGGACCTCTCCTACGAGCAGTACTTC.

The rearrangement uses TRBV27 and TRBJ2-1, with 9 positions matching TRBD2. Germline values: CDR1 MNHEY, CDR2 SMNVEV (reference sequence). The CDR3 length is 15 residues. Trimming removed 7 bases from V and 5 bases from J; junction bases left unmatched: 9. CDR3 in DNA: TGTGCCAGCACTACGTTGACTAGCGGTAACAATGAGCAGTTCTTC. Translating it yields CASTTLTSGNNEQFF.

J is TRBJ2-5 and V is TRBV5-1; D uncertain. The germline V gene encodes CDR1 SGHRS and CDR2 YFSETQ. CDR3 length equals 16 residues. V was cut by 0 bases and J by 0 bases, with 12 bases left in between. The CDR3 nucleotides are TGCGCCAGCAGCTTGGCCGGAGTAACGTACCAAGAGACCCAGTACTTC. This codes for CASSLAGVTYQETQYF.

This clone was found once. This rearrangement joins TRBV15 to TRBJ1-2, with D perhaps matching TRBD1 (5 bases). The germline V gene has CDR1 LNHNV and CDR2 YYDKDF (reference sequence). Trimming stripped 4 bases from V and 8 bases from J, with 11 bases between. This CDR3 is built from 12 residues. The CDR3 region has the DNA TGTGCCACCAGCATCCCGTCAGGGGGCTACACCTTC. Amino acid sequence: CATSIPSGGYTF. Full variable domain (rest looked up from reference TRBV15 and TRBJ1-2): DAMVIQNPRYQVTQFGKPVTLSCSQTLNHNVMYWYQQKSSQAPKLLFHYYDKDFNNEADTPDNFQSRRPNTSFCFLDIRSPGLGDTAMYLCATSIPSGGYTFGSGTRLTVV.

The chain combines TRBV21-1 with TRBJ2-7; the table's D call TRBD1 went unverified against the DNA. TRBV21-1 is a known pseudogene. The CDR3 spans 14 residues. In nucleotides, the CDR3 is TGTGCCAGCAGCGAACGGGACAGCTACTACGAGCAGTACTTC. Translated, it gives CASSERDSYYEQYF.

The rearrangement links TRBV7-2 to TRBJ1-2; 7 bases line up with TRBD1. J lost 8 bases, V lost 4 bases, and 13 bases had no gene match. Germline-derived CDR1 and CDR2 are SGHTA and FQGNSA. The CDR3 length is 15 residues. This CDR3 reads CASSSYYTGARGYTF. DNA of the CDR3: TGTGCCAGCAGCTCGTATTACACAGGGGCCCGGGGCTACACCTTC.

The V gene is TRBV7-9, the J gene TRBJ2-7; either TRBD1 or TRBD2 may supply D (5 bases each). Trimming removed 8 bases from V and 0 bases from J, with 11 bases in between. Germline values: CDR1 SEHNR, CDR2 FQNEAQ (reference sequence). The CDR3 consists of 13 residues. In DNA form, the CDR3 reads TGTGCCAGCTTGGGGACGGGCTCCTACGAGCAGTACTTC. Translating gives CASLGTGSYEQYF.

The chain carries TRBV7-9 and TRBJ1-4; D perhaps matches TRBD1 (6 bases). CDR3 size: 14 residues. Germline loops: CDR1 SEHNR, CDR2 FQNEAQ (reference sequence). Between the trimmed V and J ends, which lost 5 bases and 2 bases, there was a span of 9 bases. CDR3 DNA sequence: TGTGCCAGCAGCAATACAGGGACTAATGAAAAACTGTTTTTT. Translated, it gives CASSNTGTNEKLFF.

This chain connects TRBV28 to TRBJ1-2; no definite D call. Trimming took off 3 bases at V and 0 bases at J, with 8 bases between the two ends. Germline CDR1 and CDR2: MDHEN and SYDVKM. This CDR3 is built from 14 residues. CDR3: CASSFGLANYGYTF. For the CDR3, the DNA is TGTGCCAGCAGTTTTGGACTAGCTAACTATGGCTACACCTTC.

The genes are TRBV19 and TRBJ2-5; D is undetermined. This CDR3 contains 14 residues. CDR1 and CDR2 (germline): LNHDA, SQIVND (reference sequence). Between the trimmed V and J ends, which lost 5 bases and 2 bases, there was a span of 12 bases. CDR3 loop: CASSPSPLQETQYF. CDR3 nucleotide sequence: TGTGCCAGTAGTCCCTCCCCACTTCAAGAGACCCAGTACTTC.

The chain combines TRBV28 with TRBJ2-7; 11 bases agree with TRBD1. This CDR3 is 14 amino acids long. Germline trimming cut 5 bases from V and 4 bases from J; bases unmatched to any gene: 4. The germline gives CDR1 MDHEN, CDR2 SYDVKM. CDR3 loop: CASSRTGGYYEQYF. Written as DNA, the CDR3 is TGTGCCAGCAGTCGGACAGGGGGCTATTACGAGCAGTACTTC.

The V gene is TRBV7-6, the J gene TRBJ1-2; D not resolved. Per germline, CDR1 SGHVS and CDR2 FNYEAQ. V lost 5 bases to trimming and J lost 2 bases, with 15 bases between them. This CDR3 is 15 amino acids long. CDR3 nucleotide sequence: TGTGCCAGCAGCCCTTTTGAGGCGGGGAACTATGGCTACACCTTC. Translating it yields CASSPFEAGNYGYTF.

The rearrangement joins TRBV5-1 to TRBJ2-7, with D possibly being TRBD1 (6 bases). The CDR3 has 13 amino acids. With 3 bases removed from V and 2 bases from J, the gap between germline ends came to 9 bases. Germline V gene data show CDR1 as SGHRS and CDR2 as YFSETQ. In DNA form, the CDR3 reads TGCGCCAGCAGCTCCGAGGGGGCCTACGAGCAGTACTTC. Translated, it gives CASSSEGAYEQYF.

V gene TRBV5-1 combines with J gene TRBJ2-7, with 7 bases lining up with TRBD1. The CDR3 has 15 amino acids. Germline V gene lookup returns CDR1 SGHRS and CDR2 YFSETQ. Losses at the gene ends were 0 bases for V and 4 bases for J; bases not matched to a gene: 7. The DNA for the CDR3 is TGCGCCAGCAGCTTGGCTCCGGACAGGTTGTACGAGCAGTACTTC. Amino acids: CASSLAPDRLYEQYF. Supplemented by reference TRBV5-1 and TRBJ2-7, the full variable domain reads KAGVTQTPRYLIKTRGQQVTLSCSPISGHRSVSWYQQTPGQGLQFLFEYFSETQRNKGNFPGRFSGRQFSNSRSEMNVSTLELGDSALYLCASSLAPDRLYEQYFGPGTRLTVT.

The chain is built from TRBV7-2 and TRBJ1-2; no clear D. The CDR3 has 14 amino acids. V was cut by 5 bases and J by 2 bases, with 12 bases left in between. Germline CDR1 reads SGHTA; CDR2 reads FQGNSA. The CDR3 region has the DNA TGTGCCAGCAGCACCCCACAGAGAAACTATGGCTACACCTTC. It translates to CASSTPQRNYGYTF.

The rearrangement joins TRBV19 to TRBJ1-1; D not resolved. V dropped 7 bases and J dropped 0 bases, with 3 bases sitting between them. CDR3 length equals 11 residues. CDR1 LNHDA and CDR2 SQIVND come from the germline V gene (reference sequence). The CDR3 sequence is CASTLNTEAFF. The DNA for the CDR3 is TGTGCCAGTACGCTGAACACTGAAGCTTTCTTT. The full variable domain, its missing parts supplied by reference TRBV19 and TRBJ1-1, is DGGITQSPKYLFRKEGQNVTLSCEQNLNHDAMYWYRQDPGQGLRLIYYSQIVNDFQKGDIAEGYSVSREKKESFPLTVTSAQKNPTAFYLCASTLNTEAFFGQGTRLTVV.